This entry features one T cell receptor (beta chain) sequence. Its target is not known. There are 15 residues in the CDR3. Trimming shortened V by 1 base and J by 1 base, and 12 bases separated the two germline ends. The germline V gene has CDR1 SGHRS and CDR2 YFSETQ. This sample is part of a study of T-cell memory formation after mild COVID-19. Regarding the study as a whole: Several responding clones turned up in pre-infection memory, indicating that cross-reactive memory may have taken part.

Barcoded TCR alpha and TCR beta cDNA libraries with UMIs came from 5'RACE using constant-segment primers. TCRdb called the 5' RACE reads again in MiXCR, with one record for every CDR3 protein. The top ten clones hold 2.5% to 4% of a sample with about 170,000 distinct CDR3 sequences, 10% to 15% of them seen once. The rearrangement joins TRBV5-1 to TRBJ2-7, with a tentative D call TRBD1 (5 bases). The origin of this receptor is a man aged 18 to 30 who had mild COVID-19 (a few samples of this study predate the infection). Cell type and time point are not known. Material: PBMCs or a T cell subset sorted from them (not recorded which). CDR3 DNA sequence: TGCGCCAGCAGCTTGCAGGGTCCTGCGTCCTACGAGCAGTACGTC. This gives the protein CASSLQGPASYEQYV.